The clone carrying this T cell receptor beta chain has a handful of counts. This record belongs to a study of blood T cells in healthy people across ages. PCR was performed a second time for roughly 7 to 11 cycles using a sample-barcoded 5' primer and a J-beta primer mix. Each CDR3 protein is one row after TCRdb ran MiXCR on the 5' RACE reads. Seen here are over 700,000 distinct CDR3 sequences, roughly 25% observed once, and the top ten hold 9.4%. CDR1 is MDHEN, CDR2 SYDVKM, per germline. The CDR3 has 19 residues. The sample also formed part of further work on T cells of mothers and their children. This second report adds: Sample barcodes plus 2-4 random nucleotides came from the M1S primer. From each mother came over 8.5 million TCR beta CDR3 reads, and from each child came 2.5 million to 3.5 million. Related mother-child pairs shared marginally more repertoire than unrelated pairs, though not significantly.

This rearrangement joins TRBV28 to TRBJ2-5; no clear D. Gene TRBJ2-7 matches the end of the DNA better, so the J call may be wrong. Input material: blood. The receptor was derived from a boy between 10 and 17 years old in good health. The CDR3 DNA reads as TGTGCCAGCAGTTCCGACGTCTCCCGTAAAATGACCCCCTCCTACGAGCAGTACTTC. Translating it yields CASSSDVSRKMTPSYEQYF.